A single sample gave rise to the 26 T cell receptor beta chains below, sequenced in a study of T cells after yellow fever vaccination. MiXCR, run by TCRdb on the 5' RACE reads, gives a single entry per CDR3 protein. The data hold around 500,000 distinct CDR3 sequences, with 20% to 25% observed a single time. This sample comprised PBMCs, obtained 21 days after the first yellow fever vaccination. The receptors here all came from a man aged 18 to 30 who received the YFV17D yellow fever vaccine.

V is TRBV27 and J is TRBJ1-6; a weak D match, TRBD1 (5 bases). V was clipped by 7 bases and J by 6 bases, with 16 bases between them. In germline, CDR1 is MNHEY, CDR2 SMNVEV (reference sequence). The CDR3 runs to 15 residues. The CDR3 DNA reads TGTGCCAGCACCACTTTGGGGGTTTTTAATTCACCCCTCCACTTT. It codes for CASTTLGVFNSPLHF.

This clonotype was observed a handful of times. J is TRBJ2-7 and V is TRBV20-1; a weak D match, TRBD1 (7 bases). The CDR3 is 14 amino acids. The germline CDR1 and CDR2 sequences are DFQATT and SNEGSKA (reference sequence). V lost 6 bases to trimming and J lost 0 bases, with 15 bases between them. The CDR3 DNA is TGCAGTGCCGGGGGACAGCCAAGCTCCTACGAGCAGTACGTC. This sequence encodes CSAGGQPSSYEQYV.

The chain has TRBV18 and TRBJ2-3; D remains unclear. Germline V gene lookup returns CDR1 KGHSH and CDR2 LQKENI. V was cut by 2 bases and J by 3 bases, with 15 bases left in between. The CDR3 loop spans 16 amino acids. CDR3 sequence (DNA): TGTGCCAGCTCACCAAGAATCTCAGCCGGGACAGATACGCAGTATTTT. This gives the protein CASSPRISAGTDTQYF.

The V call is TRBV19, the J call TRBJ2-7, with unresolved D. The V end was cut by 6 bases, the J end by 1 base, with 13 bases between. The CDR3 extends over 14 amino acids. The germline CDR1 and CDR2 sequences are LNHDA and SQIVND (reference sequence). CDR3 coding DNA: TGTGCCAGTAGCCATTCGGCCGGGTCCTACGAGCAGTACTTC. Translating it yields CASSHSAGSYEQYF.

The chain uses TRBV5-1 and TRBJ2-2; D call uncertain. The CDR3 has 15 residues. Per germline, CDR1 SGHRS and CDR2 YFSETQ. The V end lost 0 bases, the J end lost 2 bases, and 8 bases lay between the germline ends. CDR3 in amino acids: CASSLAADNTGELFF. For the CDR3, the DNA is TGCGCCAGCAGCTTGGCCGCGGACAACACCGGGGAGCTGTTTTTT.

The chain recombines TRBV7-3 with TRBJ2-6, with a possible D match to TRBD1 (6 bases). The CDR3 consists of 17 residues. Trimming left V 7 bases short and J 3 bases short, with 19 bases between. The germline gives CDR1 SGHTA, CDR2 FQGTGA. The CDR3 protein is CASKMTGANYGANVLTF. The CDR3 DNA is TGTGCCAGCAAAATGACAGGAGCTAATTATGGGGCCAACGTCCTGACTTTC. The full variable domain, its missing parts supplied by reference TRBV7-3 and TRBJ2-6, is GAGVSQTPSNKVTEKGKYVELRCDPISGHTALYWYRQSLGQGPEFLIYFQGTGAADDSGLPNDRFFAVRPEGSVSTLKIQRTERGDSAVYLCASKMTGANYGANVLTFGAGSRLTVL.

The V call is TRBV7-2, the J call TRBJ1-2; the D is unclear. Germline lookup yields CDR1 SGHTA and CDR2 FQGNSA. CDR3 size: 11 residues. V was trimmed by 7 bases and J by 6 bases, leaving 9 bases between them. CDR3 in amino acids: CASTPRHGYTF. CDR3 bases: TGTGCCAGCACCCCAAGGCATGGCTACACCTTC.

The J gene is TRBJ2-3, the V gene TRBV3-1, with 10 bases matching TRBD2. V dropped 10 bases and J dropped 0; count of bases not matched to a gene: 4. Germline V gene data show CDR1 as LGHDT and CDR2 as YNNKEL (reference sequence). This CDR3 contains 14 residues. In DNA form, the CDR3 reads TGTGCCACACTAGCGGGGATTAGCACAGATACGCAGTATTTT. This codes for CATLAGISTDTQYF.

The V call is TRBV25-1, the J call TRBJ2-6, with D possibly called TRBD1 or TRBD2 (5 bases each). This CDR3 region has 15 residues. The V and J ends lost 7 bases and 0 bases respectively, with 10 bases between them. Germline CDR1 reads MGHDK; CDR2 reads SYGVNS. CDR3 bases: TGTGCCAGCACGGGACCGTTCTCTGGGGCCAACGTCCTGACTTTC. Its protein is CASTGPFSGANVLTF.

This clonotype was observed a handful of times. The rearrangement joins TRBV5-6 to TRBJ2-7; 7 bases fit TRBD1. CDR1 is SGHDT and CDR2 is YYEEEE in the germline V gene. Trimming cost V 0 bases and J 2 bases; bases outside gene matches: 11. CDR3 length: 17 residues. As DNA, the CDR3 is TGTGCCAGCAGCTTGGTCGTGGCGGTACAGGGGACCTACGAGCAGTACTTC. Protein sequence: CASSLVVAVQGTYEQYF.

This clonotype has ten or more counts. V is TRBV7-2 and J is TRBJ2-5; 11 bases are shared with TRBD2. CDR3 size: 16 residues. Trimming cost V 0 bases and J 2 bases; bases outside gene matches: 2. Germline values: CDR1 SGHTA, CDR2 FQGNSA. In DNA form, the CDR3 reads TGTGCCAGCAGCTTAGCGCTAGCGGGGGGACAAGAGACCCAGTACTTC. Amino acid sequence: CASSLALAGGQETQYF. The whole variable domain, remainder taken from reference TRBV7-2 and TRBJ2-5, is GAGVSQSPSNKVTEKGKDVELRCDPISGHTALYWYRQSLGQGLEFLIYFQGNSAPDKSGLPSDRFSAERTGGSVSTLTIQRTQQEDSAVYLCASSLALAGGQETQYFGPGTRLLVL.

The chain joins TRBV11-2 to TRBJ2-1; D ambiguous. The germline CDR1 and CDR2 sequences are SGHAT and FQNNGV. V was clipped by 1 base and J by 13 bases, with 11 bases between them. The CDR3 loop spans 12 amino acids. CDR3 bases: TGTGCCAGCAGCTTAGGCAGACCATCTCAGTTCTTC. Translation gives CASSLGRPSQFF.

The chain couples TRBV7-2 to TRBJ2-4, with 7 nucleotides matching TRBD1. Looked up from germline, CDR1 is SGHTA and CDR2 is FQGNSA. The trim removed 4 bases at V and 7 bases at J, leaving 13 bases unmatched. This CDR3 has 16 amino acids. The CDR3 here is CASSSGQMGFRNIQYF. CDR3 nucleotides: TGTGCCAGCAGCTCGGGACAGATGGGCTTTCGGAACATTCAGTACTTC. The full variable domain, its missing parts supplied by reference TRBV7-2 and TRBJ2-4, is GAGVSQSPSNKVTEKGKDVELRCDPISGHTALYWYRQSLGQGLEFLIYFQGNSAPDKSGLPSDRFSAERTGGSVSTLTIQRTQQEDSAVYLCASSSGQMGFRNIQYFGAGTRLSVL.

The V gene is TRBV11-1, the J gene TRBJ2-1, with unresolved D. Trimming took 5 bases from V and 4 from J, leaving 12 bases between them. Germline assignment: CDR1 SGHAT and CDR2 FQDESV (reference sequence). There are 14 residues in the CDR3. CDR3 amino acids: CASSPFLGYNEQFF. The CDR3 nucleotides read TGTGCCAGCAGCCCATTTTTGGGTTACAATGAGCAGTTCTTC. Full variable domain (outside the CDR3, taken from reference TRBV11-1 and TRBJ2-1): EAEVAQSPRYKITEKSQAVAFWCDPISGHATLYWYRQILGQGPELLVQFQDESVVDDSQLPKDRFSAERLKGVDSTLKIQPAELGDSAMYLCASSPFLGYNEQFFGPGTRLTVL.

This clonotype was counted only a few times. The chain recombines TRBV7-8 with TRBJ2-2; 7 nucleotides agree with TRBD1. V trimming: 5 bases; J trimming: 5 bases; junction bases outside the gene matches: 8. The CDR3 has 15 amino acids. Germline CDR1 reads SGHVS; CDR2 reads FQNEAQ. The CDR3 DNA follows: TGTGCCAGCAGCCCAATACAGGGGCCGACCGGGGAGCTGTTTTTT. It specifies CASSPIQGPTGELFF.

This clonotype was picked up one time. This sequence joins TRBV11-1 and TRBJ2-1, with a tentative D call TRBD1 (5 bases). Germline assignment: CDR1 SGHAT and CDR2 FQDESV (reference sequence). CDR3 length equals 18 residues. Trimming pared 5 bases from V and 4 bases from J, leaving 24 bases between. CDR3: CASSRSLVMGQSYNEQFF. Here the CDR3 DNA reads TGTGCCAGCAGCCGAAGCTTAGTTATGGGGCAGAGTTACAATGAGCAGTTCTTC. Looking up the rest from reference TRBV11-1 and TRBJ2-1 gives the full variable domain: EAEVAQSPRYKITEKSQAVAFWCDPISGHATLYWYRQILGQGPELLVQFQDESVVDDSQLPKDRFSAERLKGVDSTLKIQPAELGDSAMYLCASSRSLVMGQSYNEQFFGPGTRLTVL.

The chain joins TRBV7-9 to TRBJ1-5; D is uncertain. This CDR3 contains 14 residues. The germline CDR1 and CDR2 sequences are SEHNR and FQNEAQ (reference sequence). V was trimmed by 4 bases and J by 8 bases, leaving 15 bases between them. In DNA form, the CDR3 reads TGTGCCAGCAGCTCAACTCGGGGTTCGGAGCCCCAGCATTTT. This encodes CASSSTRGSEPQHF.

A few counts support this clonotype. The V call is TRBV7-2, the J call TRBJ1-1; D is uncertain. CDR3 length equals 12 residues. The germline V and J ends were trimmed by 3 bases and 7 bases, with 9 bases remaining between them. CDR1 SGHTA and CDR2 FQGNSA come from the germline V gene. CDR3 bases: TGTGCCAGCAGCTTCCTCGGTGGTGAAGCTTTCTTT. Its translation: CASSFLGGEAFF. Using reference TRBV7-2 and TRBJ1-1 for the parts outside the CDR3, the full variable domain is GAGVSQSPSNKVTEKGKDVELRCDPISGHTALYWYRQSLGQGLEFLIYFQGNSAPDKSGLPSDRFSAERTGGSVSTLTIQRTQQEDSAVYLCASSFLGGEAFFGQGTRLTVV.

This sequence joins TRBV20-1 and TRBJ2-1, with D perhaps TRBD1 or TRBD2 (5 bases each). Germline CDR1 reads DFQATT; CDR2 reads SNEGSKA (reference sequence). This CDR3 has 15 amino acids. V lost 3 bases and J lost 0, with 12 bases in between. CDR3 sequence (DNA): TGCAGTGCTAGGCCTGGGGGTAGCTCCTACAATGAGCAGTTCTTC. It yields the protein CSARPGGSSYNEQFF.

The chain uses TRBV6-2 or TRBV6-3 and TRBJ1-1; D unclear. CDR1 and CDR2 (germline): MNHEY, SVGEGT. Trimming cost V 1 base and J 8 bases, with 8 bases left between them. CDR3 size: 12 residues. The CDR3 region is CASSYYTTEAFF. DNA for the CDR3: TGTGCCAGCAGTTACTACACCACCGAAGCTTTCTTT.

This clonotype was observed a handful of times. The J gene is TRBJ1-6, the V gene TRBV12-3 or TRBV12-4; D unclear. Trimming removed 7 bases from V and 5 bases from J, with 12 bases in between. This CDR3 comprises 14 residues. CDR3 protein: CASTAGRNNSPLHF. CDR3 sequence (DNA): TGTGCCAGCACCGCGGGTCGGAATAATTCACCCCTCCACTTT.

The chain couples TRBV5-4 to TRBJ2-1; 10 positions match TRBD2. The J segment lost 5 bases and the V segment lost 7 bases, leaving 6 bases of the junction unmatched. The germline gives CDR1 SGHNT, CDR2 YYREEE (reference sequence). The CDR3 spans 14 residues. CDR3 protein: CASQETSGNNEQFF. For the CDR3, the DNA is TGTGCCAGCCAGGAAACTAGCGGGAACAATGAGCAGTTCTTC.

The chain carries TRBV6-4 and TRBJ1-1; 8 bases line up with TRBD1. The CDR3 contains 13 residues. Germline CDR1 is MRHNA and CDR2 is SNTAGT. V shed 5 bases and J 5 bases; nucleotides not matched to a gene: 4. CDR3 region: CASSQGAQTEAFF. The DNA of the CDR3 is TGTGCCAGCAGTCAGGGGGCGCAGACTGAAGCTTTCTTT.

The rearrangement uses TRBV7-9 and TRBJ2-5; a weak D match, TRBD1 (6 bases). V lost 1 base to trimming and J lost 7 bases, with 10 bases between them. Germline assignment: CDR1 SEHNR and CDR2 FQNEAQ (reference sequence). CDR3 size: 13 residues. CDR3 nucleotides: TGTGCCAGCAGCTTAGGCTTACAGGGGACCCAGTACTTC. Encoded protein: CASSLGLQGTQYF.

This clonotype was recorded a few times. The CDR3 sequence is CASSEQSGYTF. The CDR3 DNA reads TGTGCCAGCAGTGAACAGTCTGGCTACACCTTC. V usage is TRBV25-1 and J usage is TRBJ1-2, with no clear D. V was clipped by 2 bases and J by 7 bases, with 5 bases between them. The CDR3 is made up of 11 amino acids. CDR1 is MGHDK and CDR2 is SYGVNS in the germline V gene.

The rearrangement links TRBV5-1 to TRBJ1-1; a weak D match, TRBD1 (5 bases). V was pared by 2 bases and J by 1 base, with 12 bases between. The CDR3 extends over 15 amino acids. The germline gives CDR1 SGHRS, CDR2 YFSETQ. The CDR3 DNA reads TGCGCCAGCAGCTTAACCGGGACCCCGAACACTGAAGCTTTCTTT. Encoded protein: CASSLTGTPNTEAFF.